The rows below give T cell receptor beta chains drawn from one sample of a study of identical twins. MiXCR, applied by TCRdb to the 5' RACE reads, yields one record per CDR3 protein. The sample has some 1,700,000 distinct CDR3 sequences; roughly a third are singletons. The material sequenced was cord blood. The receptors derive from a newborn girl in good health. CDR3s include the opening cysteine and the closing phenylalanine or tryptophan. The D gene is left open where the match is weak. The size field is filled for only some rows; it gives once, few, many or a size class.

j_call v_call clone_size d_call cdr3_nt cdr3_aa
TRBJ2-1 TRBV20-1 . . TGCAGTGCTAGAGATCGAGCAGGGGCCTACAATGAGCAGTTCTTC CSARDRAGAYNEQFF
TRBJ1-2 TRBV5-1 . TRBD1 TGCGCCAGCAGCTTGGACTCGGGACAGGGGTATGGCTACACCTTC CASSLDSGQGYGYTF
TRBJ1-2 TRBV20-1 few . TGCAGTGCTAGAGGGGTTGGGGGGAACTATGGCTACACCTTC CSARGVGGNYGYTF
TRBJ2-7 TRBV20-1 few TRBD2 TGCAGTGCTAGGACTAGCGGCTCCTACAATGAGCAGTACTTC CSARTSGSYNEQYF
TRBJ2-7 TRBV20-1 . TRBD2 TGCAGTGCTAGAGCGCCCCGAACAACTAGCGGTCCACACGCCTACGAGCAGTACTTC CSARAPRTTSGPHAYEQYF
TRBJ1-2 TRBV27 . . TGTGCCAGCAGTTTAAGGGGCGGACAGTTAACTTATGGCTACACCTTC CASSLRGGQLTYGYTF
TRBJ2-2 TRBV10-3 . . TGTGCCATCGGGGCTAGCCTGAACACCGGGGAGCTGTTTTTT CAIGASLNTGELFF
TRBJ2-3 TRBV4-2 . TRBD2 TGTGCCAGCAGCCCCGCGGGACTAGCCTCTAGCACAGATACGCAGTATTTT CASSPAGLASSTDTQYF
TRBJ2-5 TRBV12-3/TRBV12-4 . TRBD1 TGTGCCAGCACTGGTTTGGGCCTGACAGGGGCCCAAGAGACCCAGTACTTC CASTGLGLTGAQETQYF
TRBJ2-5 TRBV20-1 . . TGCAGTGGACGAGCCAAGAAGCAGGGACCACGAGAGACCCAGTACTTC CSGRAKKQGPRETQYF
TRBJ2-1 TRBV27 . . TGTGCCAGCAGTTTGTCGGGGACGGGCGATGAGCAGTTCTTC CASSLSGTGDEQFF
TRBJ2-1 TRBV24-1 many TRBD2 TGTGCCACCAGTGACCCCAGCGGGAGCTCCTACAATGAGCAGTTCTTC CATSDPSGSSYNEQFF
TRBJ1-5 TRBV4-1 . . TGCGCCAGCAGCCAAGGCAGGGCCTTCAATCAGCCCCAGCATTTT CASSQGRAFNQPQHF
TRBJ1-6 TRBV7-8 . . TGTGCCTGCAGCTTTAATCAACAGCCGAATTCACCCCTCCACTTT CACSFNQQPNSPLHF
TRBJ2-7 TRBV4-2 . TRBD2 TGTGCCAGCAGCCAAGAGCTAGCGGGGAGTTTAGACGAGCAGTACTTC CASSQELAGSLDEQYF
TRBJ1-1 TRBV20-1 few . TGCAGTGCTAGGGGGACGGAAGACACTGAAGCTTTCTTT CSARGTEDTEAFF
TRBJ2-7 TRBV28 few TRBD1 TGTGCCAGCAGTTCACCCTGGGACAGGAGCGTATACGAGCAGTACTTC CASSSPWDRSVYEQYF
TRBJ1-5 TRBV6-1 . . TGTGCCAGCAGTGCACAGGGAACGGGCAATCAGCCCCAGCATTTT CASSAQGTGNQPQHF
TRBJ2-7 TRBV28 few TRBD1 TGTGCCAGCAGTTCTCCCCTCGGACAGGGCGGTAGCGAGCAGTACTTC CASSSPLGQGGSEQYF
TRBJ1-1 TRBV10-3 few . TGTGCCATCAGTGAGAAGATAGAACAGGAAGCTTTCTTT CAISEKIEQEAFF
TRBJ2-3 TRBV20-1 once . TGCAGTGCTAGACCAGGACTGATACACACAGATACGCAGTATTTT CSARPGLIHTDTQYF
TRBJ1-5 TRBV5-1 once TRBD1 TGCGCCAGCGCCCCGGGACAGGGGCTGGAGCCCCAGCATTTT CASAPGQGLEPQHF